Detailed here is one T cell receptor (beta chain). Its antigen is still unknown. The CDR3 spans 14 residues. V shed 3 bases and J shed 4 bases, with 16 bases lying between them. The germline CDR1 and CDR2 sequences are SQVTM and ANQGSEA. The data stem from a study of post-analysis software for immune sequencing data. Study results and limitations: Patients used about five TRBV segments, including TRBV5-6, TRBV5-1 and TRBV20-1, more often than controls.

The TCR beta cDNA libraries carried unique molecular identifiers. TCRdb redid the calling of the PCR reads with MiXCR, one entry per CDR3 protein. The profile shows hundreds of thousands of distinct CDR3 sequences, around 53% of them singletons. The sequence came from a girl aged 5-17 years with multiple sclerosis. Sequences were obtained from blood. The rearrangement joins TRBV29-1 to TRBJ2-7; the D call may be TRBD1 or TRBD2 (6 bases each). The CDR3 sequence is CSVEVGGAGYEQYF. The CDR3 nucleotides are TGCAGCGTTGAGGTGGGGGGCGCGGGGTACGAGCAGTACTTC.